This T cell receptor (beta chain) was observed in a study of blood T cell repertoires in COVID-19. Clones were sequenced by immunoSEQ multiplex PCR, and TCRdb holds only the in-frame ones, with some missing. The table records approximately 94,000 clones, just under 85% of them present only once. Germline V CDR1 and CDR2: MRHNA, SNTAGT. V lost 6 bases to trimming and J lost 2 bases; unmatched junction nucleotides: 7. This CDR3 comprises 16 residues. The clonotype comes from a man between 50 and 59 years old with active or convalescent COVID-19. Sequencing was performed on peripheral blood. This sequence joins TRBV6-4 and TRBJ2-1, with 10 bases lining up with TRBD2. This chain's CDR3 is CASRAIAGGPYNEQFF. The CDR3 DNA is TGTGCCAGCAGGGCTATAGCGGGAGGTCCCTACAATGAGCAGTTCTTC.